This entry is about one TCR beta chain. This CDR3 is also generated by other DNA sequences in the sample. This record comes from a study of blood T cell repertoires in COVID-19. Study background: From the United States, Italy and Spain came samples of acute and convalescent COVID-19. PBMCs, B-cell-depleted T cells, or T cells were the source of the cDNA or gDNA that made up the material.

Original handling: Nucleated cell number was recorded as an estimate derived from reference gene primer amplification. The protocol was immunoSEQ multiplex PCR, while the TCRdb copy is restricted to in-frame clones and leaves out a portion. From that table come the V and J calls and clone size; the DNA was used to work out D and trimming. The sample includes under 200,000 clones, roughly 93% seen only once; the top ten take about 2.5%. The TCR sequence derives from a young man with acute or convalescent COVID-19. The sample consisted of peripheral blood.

The CDR3 region has the DNA TGTGCCAGTAGTATAGCCCCCGGAGGTCAGCCCCAGCATTTT. Protein product: CASSIAPGGQPQHF. The chain employs TRBV19 and TRBJ1-5; the D is unclear. The germline V and J ends were trimmed by 1 base and 6 bases, with 10 bases remaining between them. The CDR3 sequence is 14 residues long. Germline assignment: CDR1 LNHDA and CDR2 SQIVND (reference sequence).